What follows are 7 T cell receptor beta chains derived from one specimen sequenced in a study of vaccination and CD4 T cells after COVID-19 (dated by TCRdb to between 2020 and 2023). Library preparation was by PCR. This sample was sequenced with an Illumina iSeq 100. TCR sequencing of DNA from cultured CD4+ T cells used the Oncomine TCR Beta short-read assay at the Johns Hopkins FTIC core. The raw public reads went through TCRdb reprocessing: fastp at Q25, MiXCR clone calling, in-frame beta chains kept. Rows with one shared CDR3 protein collapse into an entry with the most common genes and DNA. In this sample the table shows over 7,500 distinct CDR3 sequences, roughly 65% of which occur a single time. The biggest ten clones account for 25% to 35% of the sample. In the paper's terms, the treatment or condition label means: approximately nine-day PBMC culture with coronavirus spike peptide pools or control peptides (ViraFEST assay).

Their antigens remain unidentified. The source material was CD4+ T cells from blood, cultured in vitro. The source of these receptors is a human donor who had recovered from COVID-19.

The rearrangement uses TRBV29-1 and TRBJ2-3, with 14 nucleotides matching TRBD2. CDR3 length: 15 amino acids. Per the germline V gene, CDR1 is SQVTM and CDR2 is ANQGSEA. V gave up 6 bases and J gave up 8 bases; unmatched junction bases: 10. In nucleotides, the CDR3 is TGCAGCGTCCGGACTAGCGGGGGGCCAGGCGGTACGCAGTATTTT. It encodes CSVRTSGGPGGTQYF.

This clonotype was detected once. The chain links TRBV7-8 to TRBJ1-1; maybe TRBD1 (6 bases). The ends were cut back, 2 bases at V and 0 bases at J, with 13 bases in the middle. The CDR3 consists of 16 residues. CDR1 and CDR2 (germline): SGHVS, FQNEAQ. DNA for the CDR3: TGTGCCAGCAGCTTATGGGGGCAGGGTATGAACACTGAAGCTTTCTTT. The encoded protein is CASSLWGQGMNTEAFF.

In its sample, this clonotype was seen a few times. This sequence joins TRBV12-3 or TRBV12-4 and TRBJ1-5, with unresolved D. CDR3 size: 14 residues. With 4 bases removed from V and 2 bases from J, the gap between germline ends came to 9 bases. The CDR3 region has the DNA TGTGCCAGCAGTTCCCTGGGCGGCAATCAGCCCCAGCATTTT. Its protein is CASSSLGGNQPQHF.

The rearrangement links TRBV21-1 to TRBJ1-2. TRBV21-1 corresponds to a pseudogene. The length of the CDR3 is 12 residues. The DNA of the CDR3 is TGTGCCAGCAGCAAAGGAGCGGGAGGCTACACCTTC. It is translated as CASSKGAGGYTF.

V usage is TRBV28 and J usage is TRBJ1-6; D possibly corresponds to TRBD1 (6 bases). The CDR3 length is 15 residues. Deletions cut 5 bases from V and 7 bases from J, with 15 bases between. CDR1 MDHEN and CDR2 SYDVKM come from the germline V gene. The CDR3 DNA sequence: TGTGCCAGCAGTCGACGACAGGCCGGGAATTCACCCCTCCACTTT. Translated: CASSRRQAGNSPLHF.

To note about this clonotype: The junction departs from the called germline gene at one end, perhaps through a read error. The chain carries TRBV10-3 and TRBJ1-1; 9 nucleotides line up with TRBD1. Germline CDR1 ENHRY, CDR2 SYGVKD. This CDR3 has 15 amino acids. The CDR3 is CAISGSQGAEDGATF. The DNA for the CDR3 is TGTGCCATCAGTGGGTCACAGGGGGCGGAAGATGGGGCTACCTTT.

V and J are TRBV5-1 and TRBJ1-5; 8 nucleotides line up with TRBD1. Germline lookup yields CDR1 SGHRS and CDR2 YFSETQ. This CDR3 is built from 15 residues. V lost 0 bases, J lost 4 bases, and 3 bases stayed unmatched. In DNA, the CDR3 is TGCGCCAGCAGCTTGGCCGGACAGGGTAATCAGCCCCAGCATTTT. Translation gives CASSLAGQGNQPQHF.